This TCR beta chain was recorded in a study of blood T cells in healthy people across ages. Whole-study findings and limits: Since the PBMCs were unsorted, naive and antigen-experienced cells could not be conclusively compared. Percentage of naive T cells showed a strong correlation with TCR beta diversity.

Through a sample-barcoded 5' primer and a J-beta primer mix, a second PCR was run for roughly 7 to 11 cycles. Researchers report that a template-switch adaptor with 12 random nucleotides tagged each cDNA molecule. TCRdb passed the 5' RACE reads through MiXCR, listing each CDR3 protein once. The sample holds approximately 600,000 distinct CDR3 sequences; roughly three fifths are singletons and the top ten take 30% to 45%. About this clonotype itself: As yet, its antigen is unknown.

The total RNA that was extracted per sample amounted to at least 5.5 micrograms. Germline V lookup: CDR1 LGHNA, CDR2 YNFKEQ. The CDR3 contains 14 residues. The V end was cut by 1 base, the J end by 2 bases, with 8 bases between. The specimen sequenced was blood. The receptor comes from a man between 60 and 75 years old in good health. The rearrangement links TRBV4-2 to TRBJ1-2; no definite D call. The CDR3 protein is CASSQGGQNYGYTF. In DNA form, the CDR3 reads TGTGCCAGCAGCCAAGGTGGTCAGAACTATGGCTACACCTTC.